Below are 18 T cell receptor beta chains sequenced from a single sample in a study of T cell responses to AZD1222 COVID-19 vaccine. Method: immunoSEQ multiplex PCR; TCRdb's copy keeps in-frame clones and lacks some. Of 160,000 or so clones in the sample, around 87% were seen once. The starting material was peripheral blood, obtained 28 days after the second AZD1222 dose. The receptors here all came from an adult who received the AZD1222 COVID-19 vaccine.

The rearrangement links TRBV5-4 to TRBJ1-4, with TRBD1 matching over 8 bases. The CDR3 spans 15 residues. Looked up from germline, CDR1 is SGHNT and CDR2 is YYREEE (reference sequence). V was clipped by 2 bases and J by 5 bases; unmatched bases: 5. CDR3 coding DNA: TGTGCCAGCAGCTTCGGGACAGGTCTCAATGAAAAACTGTTTTTT. Its translation is CASSFGTGLNEKLFF.

The chain carries TRBV4-2 and TRBJ2-1, with 8 positions matching TRBD2. Germline loops: CDR1 LGHNA, CDR2 YNFKEQ. The V and J ends lost 7 bases and 4 bases, in that order; junction bases with no gene match: 3. The CDR3 has 13 residues. CDR3 in amino acids: CASTRGGYNEQFF. For the CDR3, the DNA is TGTGCCAGCACCCGGGGGGGATACAATGAGCAGTTCTTC.

V is TRBV3-1 (or the pseudogene TRBV3-2) and J is TRBJ2-7; D remains ambiguous. The CDR3 is made up of 11 amino acids. Germline V gene sequence: CDR1 LGHDT, CDR2 YNNKEL (reference sequence). V dropped 5 bases and J dropped 3 bases, with 5 bases sitting between them. The CDR3 nucleotides are TGTGCCAGCAGCGTAATCTACGAGCAGTACTTC. This gives the protein CASSVIYEQYF.

V usage is TRBV2 and J usage is TRBJ1-5, with D uncertain. Trimming removed 6 bases from V and 1 base from J, with 13 bases in between. The length of the CDR3 is 15 residues. Germline V gives CDR1 SNHLY, CDR2 FYNNEI. This chain's CDR3 is CASRGTAGSNQPQHF. The CDR3 DNA sequence: TGTGCCAGCAGGGGAACCGCTGGGAGCAATCAGCCCCAGCATTTT.

The chain couples TRBV7-7 to TRBJ2-3, with TRBD2 as a possible D gene (6 bases). This CDR3 region has 16 residues. Germline V lookup: CDR1 SSHAT, CDR2 FNYEAQ (reference sequence). With 5 bases removed from V and 3 bases from J, the gap between germline ends came to 18 bases. The CDR3 coding sequence is TGTGCCAGCAGCCGGGCGGGGCCACGGGATACAGATACGCAGTATTTT. Translating it yields CASSRAGPRDTDTQYF.

This chain connects TRBV7-2 to TRBJ2-3; 8 bases fit TRBD2. Germline V gives CDR1 SGHTA, CDR2 FQGNSA. The V and J ends lost 5 bases and 4 bases, in that order; junction bases with no gene match: 8. The CDR3 contains 15 residues. CDR3 nucleotide sequence: TGTGCCAGCAGCGAAAGTAGACTAGCGTCAGATACGCAGTATTTT. Translation: CASSESRLASDTQYF.

The chain is built from TRBV7-9 and TRBJ2-7; D gene unclear. V dropped 3 bases and J dropped 5 bases, with 8 bases sitting between them. The CDR3 runs to 12 residues. Germline values: CDR1 SEHNR, CDR2 FQNEAQ (reference sequence). This chain's CDR3 is CASSFDRNEQYF. The CDR3 DNA sequence: TGTGCCAGCAGCTTCGACCGTAACGAGCAGTACTTC.

As regards this clone: The same CDR3 can be traced to other DNA sequences in this sample. The rearrangement uses TRBV6-6 and TRBJ1-5; D is ambiguous. Germline V lookup: CDR1 MNHNY, CDR2 SVGAGI (reference sequence). V gave up 6 bases and J gave up 4 bases, with 4 bases separating them. CDR3 length: 11 residues. CDR3 loop: CASSPNQPQHF. In DNA, the CDR3 is TGTGCCAGCAGCCCAAATCAGCCCCAGCATTTT.

The chain uses TRBV30 and TRBJ2-1; D possibly corresponds to TRBD2 (6 bases). This CDR3 contains 16 residues. Germline V gene sequence: CDR1 GTSNPN, CDR2 SVGIG (reference sequence). With 7 bases removed from V and 3 bases from J, the gap between germline ends came to 22 bases. The CDR3 sequence is CASGGGGMLFYNEQFF. For the CDR3, the DNA is TGTGCCTCCGGAGGTGGGGGGATGCTATTCTACAATGAGCAGTTCTTC.

The chain employs TRBV27 and TRBJ1-5, with D possibly matching TRBD1 (6 bases). Trimming took off 3 bases at V and 7 bases at J, with 13 bases between the two ends. This CDR3 is built from 14 residues. Germline V gives CDR1 MNHEY, CDR2 SMNVEV (reference sequence). The CDR3 nucleotides read TGTGCCAGCAGTTTTGTACAGGGCGGGCAGCCCCAGCATTTT. As protein: CASSFVQGGQPQHF.

This clone has just one count. The chain joins TRBV3-1 (or the pseudogene TRBV3-2) to TRBJ2-2; 12 bases align to TRBD2. This CDR3 has 16 amino acids. The germline gives CDR1 LGHDT, CDR2 YNNKEL (reference sequence). Trimming removed 4 bases from V and 5 bases from J; junction bases left unmatched: 5. The CDR3 DNA follows: TGTGCCAGCAGCCCTAGCGGGGGGGCTCGAACCGGGGAGCTGTTTTTT. Translating it yields CASSPSGGARTGELFF.

This chain uses TRBV7-2 with TRBJ1-2; D is unclear. The CDR3 totals 13 residues. The V end was cut by 5 bases, the J end by 5 bases, with 12 bases between. Germline V gene data show CDR1 as SGHTA and CDR2 as FQGNSA. CDR3 DNA sequence: TGTGCCAGCAGCCCCACTGCACCTTATGGCTACACCTTC. Its translation: CASSPTAPYGYTF.

The rearrangement links TRBV20-1 to TRBJ2-7; D is possibly TRBD2 (6 bases). Germline CDR1 is DFQATT and CDR2 is SNEGSKA (reference sequence). The CDR3 is 11 amino acids. The ends were cut back, 4 bases at V and 6 bases at J, with 10 bases in the middle. This CDR3 is CSAKRGGEQYF. CDR3 nucleotides: TGCAGTGCTAAGAGGGGAGGCGAGCAGTACTTC.

The chain uses TRBV29-1 and TRBJ2-1, with a possible D match to TRBD1 (6 bases). The CDR3 covers 13 residues. Germline loops: CDR1 SQVTM, CDR2 ANQGSEA. V lost 4 bases, J lost 5 bases, and 12 bases lay in between. The CDR3 DNA sequence: TGCAGCGTTGCAGGGGCGAAAGACAATGAGCAGTTCTTC. This encodes CSVAGAKDNEQFF.

This sequence joins TRBV3-1 (or the pseudogene TRBV3-2) and TRBJ1-1; 8 bases match TRBD1. The ends lost 2 bases at V and 10 bases at J; junction bases unmatched: 9. CDR3 length: 14 amino acids. The germline gives CDR1 LGHDT, CDR2 YNNKEL (reference sequence). The CDR3 sequence is CASSQPTGASGAFF. The DNA of the CDR3 is TGTGCCAGCAGCCAACCGACAGGGGCCTCGGGAGCTTTCTTT.

For this clone: This specimen includes other DNA sequences encoding the same CDR3. This chain joins TRBV18 and TRBJ2-7; D might be TRBD1 (6 bases). Deletions cut 3 bases from V and 3 bases from J, with 12 bases between. CDR1 is KGHSH, CDR2 LQKENI, per germline. The CDR3 contains 14 residues. Here the CDR3 reads CASSPLGGDYEQYF. DNA for the CDR3: TGTGCCAGCTCACCTCTAGGGGGAGACTACGAGCAGTACTTC.

The genes are TRBV11-3 and TRBJ1-6; no clear D gene. The V end was cut by 8 bases, the J end by 1 base, with 6 bases between. The CDR3 spans 13 residues. The germline V gene has CDR1 SGHNT and CDR2 YENEEA. CDR3 coding DNA: TGTGCCAGCGGAAGGTCCTATAATTCACCCCTCCACTTT. Translated, it gives CASGRSYNSPLHF.

The chain has TRBV27 and TRBJ1-2; D is undetermined. The germline V gene has CDR1 MNHEY and CDR2 SMNVEV (reference sequence). V lost 5 bases and J 4 bases, leaving 14 bases between the germline ends. The CDR3 is 14 amino acids. CDR3 loop: CASSLRGSVYGYTF. CDR3 nucleotide sequence: TGTGCCAGCAGTCTCCGCGGATCAGTCTATGGCTACACCTTC.